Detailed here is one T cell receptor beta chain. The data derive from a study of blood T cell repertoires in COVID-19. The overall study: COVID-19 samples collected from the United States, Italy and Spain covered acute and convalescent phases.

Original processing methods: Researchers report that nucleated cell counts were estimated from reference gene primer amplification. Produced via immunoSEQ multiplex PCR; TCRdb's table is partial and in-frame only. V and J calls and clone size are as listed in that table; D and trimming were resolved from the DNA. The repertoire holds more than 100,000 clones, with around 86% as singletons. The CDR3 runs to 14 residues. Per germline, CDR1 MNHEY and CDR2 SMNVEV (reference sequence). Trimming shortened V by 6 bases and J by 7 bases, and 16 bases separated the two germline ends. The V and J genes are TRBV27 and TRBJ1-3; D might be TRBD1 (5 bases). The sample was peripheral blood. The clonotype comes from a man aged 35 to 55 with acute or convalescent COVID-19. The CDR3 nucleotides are TGTGCCAGCAGGGGCAGGGTAAATTGGAACACCATATATTTT. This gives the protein CASRGRVNWNTIYF.